These T cell receptor beta chains were read from a single sample in a study of early T cells in non-severe SARS-CoV-2 infection. TCRdb redid the calling of the 5' RACE reads with MiXCR, one entry per CDR3 protein. Among 50,000 to 80,000 distinct CDR3 sequences listed, roughly 9% were seen once. Sequencing used whole blood, obtained at baseline. Receptors were obtained from an adult who was a healthcare worker with PCR-confirmed SARS-CoV-2 infection or an uninfected control (not recorded which). CDR3s include the opening cysteine and the closing phenylalanine or tryptophan. The order of the fields is clone size, CDR3 length, V gene, D gene, J gene, CDR3 DNA, CDR3 protein. D genes are given only for firm matches. Only some rows state a clone size, as once, few, many or a class for expanded clones.

>few|15|TRBV2|.|TRBJ2-4
TGTGCCAGAGGGGGAGTAGGGGCGGCCAAAAACATTCAGTACTTC
CARGGVGAAKNIQYF
>few|13|TRBV5-4|TRBD2|TRBJ2-1
TGTGCCAGCAGCTTGGATCTAGCGGGAGGGGAGTTCTTC
CASSLDLAGGEFF
>.|14|TRBV29-1|.|TRBJ2-5
TGCAGCGTTGTCGGGACGCATGGCCAAGAGACCCAGTACTTC
CSVVGTHGQETQYF
>few|15|TRBV6-5|.|TRBJ2-5
TGTGCCAGCAGTTACTCGTCGGAGGGGGCGAAGACCCAGTACTTC
CASSYSSEGAKTQYF
>many|14|TRBV3-1|.|TRBJ1-1
TGTGCCAGCAGCCGCTTACTCAGCGAGTCTGAAGCTTTCTTT
CASSRLLSESEAFF
>.|16|TRBV7-6|TRBD1|TRBJ2-7
TGTGCCAGCAGCTTAGTGGGCGGACAGGGCAGCTACGAGCAGTACTTC
CASSLVGGQGSYEQYF
>.|16|TRBV11-2|TRBD1|TRBJ2-4
TGTGCCAGCAGCTTAGATTATTCAGGGGGTGCGAACATTCAGTACTTC
CASSLDYSGGANIQYF
>many|14|TRBV20-1|.|TRBJ2-5
TGCAGTGCTTTCGACAGCCCGGGCGAGAGGACCCAGTACTTC
CSAFDSPGERTQYF
>few|17|TRBV12-3/TRBV12-4|TRBD1|TRBJ1-5
TGTGCCAGCAGTTTAGGGCAGGGGGTATTGAGCAATCAGCCCCAGCATTTT
CASSLGQGVLSNQPQHF
>many|14|TRBV7-3|.|TRBJ1-2
TGTGCCAGCAGCCTTCTAGGGACATCCTATGGCTACACCTTC
CASSLLGTSYGYTF
>.|18|TRBV27|.|TRBJ2-1
TGTGCCAGCAGTTTGGCCCTCATAAGCGGACGGACCTACAATGAGCAGTTCTTC
CASSLALISGRTYNEQFF
>many|15|TRBV7-6|TRBD2|TRBJ2-1
TGTGCCAGCAGCTTATTTGGCGGGAGCAGGGATGAGCAGTTCTTC
CASSLFGGSRDEQFF
>few|13|TRBV11-2|.|TRBJ2-7
TGTGCCAGCAGCCGGGACACCCTCTACGAGCAGTACTTC
CASSRDTLYEQYF
>few|13|TRBV10-3|.|TRBJ2-3
TGTGCCATCAGTCGCCCCACCACAGATACGCAGTATTTT
CAISRPTTDTQYF